This T cell receptor (beta chain) was observed in a study of beta chain features in type 1 diabetes. Study observations and caveats: Patients with Type 1 diabetes showed moderately but significantly shorter TCRB CDR3s in all four CD4+ subsets.

Investigators reverse transcribed all isolated RNA, so they sequenced expressed TCRB transcripts. The method was immunoSEQ multiplex PCR; TCRdb's version includes in-frame clones alone and lacks a portion of them. The data contain roughly 330,000 clones, less than 15% of them singletons. As to this clone: Its target is not known.

Germline CDR1 SGHDN, CDR2 FVKESK. The V gene lost 0 bases and the J gene lost 7 bases, with 12 bases spanning the gap. The CDR3 spans 15 residues. The receptor comes from a woman between 18 and 29 years old with type 1 diabetes. This chain connects TRBV14 to TRBJ1-4; weak D call: TRBD1 (5 bases). The sequenced sample consisted of naive CD4+ T cells from blood. The CDR3 coding sequence is TGTGCCAGCAGCCAAGAGGGGTCCGGGGGTGAAAAACTGTTTTTT. This codes for CASSQEGSGGEKLFF.